The clone carrying this T cell receptor beta chain was seen repeatedly, ten times or more. Its antigen is still unknown. Patients between 18 and 65 years old had hyperthyroidism, newly diagnosed and lasting under 2 months. Patients with uncontrolled infections, other autoimmune diseases, pregnancy or lactation were excluded. RNA transcripts served as the template for amplifying TCR beta CDR3 regions. A first-round RT-PCR of the TCR CDR3 used the HTBI primer set. From the multiplex PCR reads, TCRdb called clonotypes with MiXCR, one entry per CDR3 protein. The table lists a few hundred thousand distinct CDR3 sequences, more than 45% of them singletons. This record comes from a study of T cells in Graves' hyperthyroidism and ophthalmopathy. CDR1 SEHNR and CDR2 FQNEAQ come from the germline V gene (reference sequence). The CDR3 consists of 12 residues. V was pared by 8 bases and J by 8 bases, with 13 bases between.

Findings of the study overall: For ophthalmopathy, model prediction preceded onset by a median about six months.

The receptor was derived from a woman under 30 with Graves' hyperthyroidism. The specimen was peripheral blood or thyroid tissue (not recorded which). This rearrangement joins TRBV7-9 to TRBJ1-3; D remains ambiguous. The CDR3 reads CASGQSRDTIYF. CDR3 sequence (DNA): TGTGCCAGCGGCCAATCACGGGACACCATATATTTT.